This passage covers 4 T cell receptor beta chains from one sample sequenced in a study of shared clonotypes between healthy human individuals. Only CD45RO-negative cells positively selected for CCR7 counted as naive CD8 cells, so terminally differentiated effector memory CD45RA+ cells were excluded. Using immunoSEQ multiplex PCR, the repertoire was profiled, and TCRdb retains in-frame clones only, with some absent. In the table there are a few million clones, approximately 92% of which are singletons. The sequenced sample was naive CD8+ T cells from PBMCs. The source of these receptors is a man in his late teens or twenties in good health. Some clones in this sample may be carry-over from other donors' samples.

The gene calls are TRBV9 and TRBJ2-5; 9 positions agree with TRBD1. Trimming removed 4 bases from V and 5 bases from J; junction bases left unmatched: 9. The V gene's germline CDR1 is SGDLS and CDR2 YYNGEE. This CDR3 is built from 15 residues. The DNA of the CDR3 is TGTGCCAGCAGCAGGACCGGGACAGGGAGGGAGACCCAGTACTTC. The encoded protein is CASSRTGTGRETQYF.

CDR3 protein: CASSQGFKGWREQYF. The CDR3 coding sequence is TGTGCCAGCAGCCAAGGGTTCAAGGGGTGGCGCGAGCAGTACTTC. This chain uses TRBV14 with TRBJ2-7, with a tentative D call TRBD1 (5 bases). Per the germline V gene, CDR1 is SGHDN and CDR2 is FVKESK. This CDR3 region has 15 residues. Trimming took off 1 base at V and 6 bases at J, with 16 bases between the two ends.

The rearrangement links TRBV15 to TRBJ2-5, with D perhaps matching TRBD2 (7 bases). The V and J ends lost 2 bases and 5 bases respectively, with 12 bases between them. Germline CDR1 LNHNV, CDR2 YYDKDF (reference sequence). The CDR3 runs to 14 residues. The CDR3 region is CATSRSGGRETQYF. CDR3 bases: TGTGCCACCAGCAGATCCGGGGGGCGGGAGACCCAGTACTTC.

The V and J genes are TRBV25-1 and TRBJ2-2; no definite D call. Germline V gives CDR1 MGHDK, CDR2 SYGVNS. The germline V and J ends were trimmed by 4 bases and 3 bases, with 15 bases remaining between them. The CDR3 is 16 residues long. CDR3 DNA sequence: TGTGCCAGCAGTGTCGTGGGATCCTGGGACACCGGGGAGCTGTTTTTT. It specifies CASSVVGSWDTGELFF.